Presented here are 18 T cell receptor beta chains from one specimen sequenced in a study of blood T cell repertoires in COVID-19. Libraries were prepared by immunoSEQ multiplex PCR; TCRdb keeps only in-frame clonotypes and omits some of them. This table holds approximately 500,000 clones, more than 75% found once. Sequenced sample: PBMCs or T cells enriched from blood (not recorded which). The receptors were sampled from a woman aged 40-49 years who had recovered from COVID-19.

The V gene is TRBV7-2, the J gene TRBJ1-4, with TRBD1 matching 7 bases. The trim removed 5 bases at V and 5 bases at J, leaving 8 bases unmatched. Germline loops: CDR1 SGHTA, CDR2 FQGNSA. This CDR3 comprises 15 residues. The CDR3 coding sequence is TGTGCCAGCAGCGTCACAGGGGTAGGGAATGAAAAACTGTTTTTT. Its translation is CASSVTGVGNEKLFF.

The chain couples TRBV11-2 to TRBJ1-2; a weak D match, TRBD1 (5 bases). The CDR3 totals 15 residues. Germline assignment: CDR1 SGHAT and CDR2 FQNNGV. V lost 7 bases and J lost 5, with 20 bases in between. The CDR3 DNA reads TGTGCCAGCACCTTCTCGACTGGTTCAGGGTATGGCTACACCTTC. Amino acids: CASTFSTGSGYGYTF.

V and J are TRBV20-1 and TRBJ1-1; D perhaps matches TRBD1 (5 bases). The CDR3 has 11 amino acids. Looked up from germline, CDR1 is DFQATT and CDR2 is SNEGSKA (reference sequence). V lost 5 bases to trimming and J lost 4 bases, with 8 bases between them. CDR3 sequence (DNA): TGCAGTGCTCCTAGGGGCACTGAAGCTTTCTTT. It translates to CSAPRGTEAFF.

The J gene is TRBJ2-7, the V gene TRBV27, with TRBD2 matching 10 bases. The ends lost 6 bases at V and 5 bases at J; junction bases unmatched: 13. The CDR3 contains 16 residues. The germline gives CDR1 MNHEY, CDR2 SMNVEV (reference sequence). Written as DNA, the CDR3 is TGTGCCAGCAGCCCTCTCGCTAGCGGGAGAACCGACGAGCAGTACTTC. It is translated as CASSPLASGRTDEQYF.

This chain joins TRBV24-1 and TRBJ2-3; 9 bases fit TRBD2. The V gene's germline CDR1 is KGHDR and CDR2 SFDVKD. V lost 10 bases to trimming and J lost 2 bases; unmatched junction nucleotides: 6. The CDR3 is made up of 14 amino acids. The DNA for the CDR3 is TGTGCCACGTCAGCGGGAGGTTCCACAGATACGCAGTATTTT. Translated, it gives CATSAGGSTDTQYF.

The CDR3 sequence is CATSRGEDIYTDTQYF. The CDR3 nucleotides are TGTGCCACCAGCAGAGGGGAGGACATCTACACAGATACGCAGTATTTT. The V call is TRBV15, the J call TRBJ2-3, with TRBD2 as a possible D gene (6 bases). Germline loops: CDR1 LNHNV, CDR2 YYDKDF (reference sequence). The CDR3 has 16 residues. The V gene lost 1 base and the J gene lost 2 bases, with 13 bases spanning the gap. The full variable domain, with the rest looked up from reference TRBV15 and TRBJ2-3, is DAMVIQNPRYQVTQFGKPVTLSCSQTLNHNVMYWYQQKSSQAPKLLFHYYDKDFNNEADTPDNFQSRRPNTSFCFLDIRSPGLGDTAMYLCATSRGEDIYTDTQYFGPGTRLTVL.

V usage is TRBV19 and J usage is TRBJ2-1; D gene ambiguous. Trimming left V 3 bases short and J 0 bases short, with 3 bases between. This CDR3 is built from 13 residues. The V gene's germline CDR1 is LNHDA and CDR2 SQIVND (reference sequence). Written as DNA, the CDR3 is TGTGCCAGTAGTATTCACTCCTACAATGAGCAGTTCTTC. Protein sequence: CASSIHSYNEQFF.

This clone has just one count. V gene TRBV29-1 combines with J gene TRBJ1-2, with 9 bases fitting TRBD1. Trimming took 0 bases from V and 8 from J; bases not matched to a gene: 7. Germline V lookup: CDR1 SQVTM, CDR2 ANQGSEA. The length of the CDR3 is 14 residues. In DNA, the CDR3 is TGCAGCGTTGAAGACCGGGACAGGGTAGGGGGCTACACCTTC. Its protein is CSVEDRDRVGGYTF.

The CDR3 coding sequence is TGTGCCAGCAGCGTACGTGGGGAGGGCACTGAAGCTTTCTTT. This encodes CASSVRGEGTEAFF. The chain combines TRBV9 with TRBJ1-1; D remains unclear. V was shortened by 1 base and J by 4 bases, with 11 bases between the two germline ends. This CDR3 contains 14 residues. Germline values: CDR1 SGDLS, CDR2 YYNGEE. The entire variable domain, with the rest obtained from reference TRBV9 and TRBJ1-1, is as follows: DSGVTQTPKHLITATGQRVTLRCSPRSGDLSVYWYQQSLDQGLQFLIQYYNGEERAKGNILERFSAQQFPDLHSELNLSSLELGDSALYFCASSVRGEGTEAFFGQGTRLTVV.

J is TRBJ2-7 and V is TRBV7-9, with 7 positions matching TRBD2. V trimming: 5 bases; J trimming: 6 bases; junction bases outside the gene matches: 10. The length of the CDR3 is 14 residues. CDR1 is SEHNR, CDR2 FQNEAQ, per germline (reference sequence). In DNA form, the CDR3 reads TGTGCCAGCAGCCCTGCCTGGCGGGAGTTCGAGCAGTACTTC. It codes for CASSPAWREFEQYF.

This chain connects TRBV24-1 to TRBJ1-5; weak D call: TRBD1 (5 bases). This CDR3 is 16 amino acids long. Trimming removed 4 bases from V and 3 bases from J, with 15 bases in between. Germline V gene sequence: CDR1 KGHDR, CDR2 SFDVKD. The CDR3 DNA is TGTGCCACCAGTGACCCCACCCAGGGTATCAATCAGCCCCAGCATTTT. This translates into CATSDPTQGINQPQHF.

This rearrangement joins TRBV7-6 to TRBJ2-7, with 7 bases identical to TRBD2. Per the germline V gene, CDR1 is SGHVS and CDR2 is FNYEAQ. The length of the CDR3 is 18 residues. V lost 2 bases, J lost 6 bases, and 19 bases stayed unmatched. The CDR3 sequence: CASSLLLTVGTIPREQYF. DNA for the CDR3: TGTGCCAGCAGCTTATTGCTTACGGTGGGGACTATACCGCGCGAGCAGTACTTC. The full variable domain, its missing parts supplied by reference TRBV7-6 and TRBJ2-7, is GAGVSQSPRYKVTKRGQDVALRCDPISGHVSLYWYRQALGQGPEFLTYFNYEAQQDKSGLPNDRFSAERPEGSISTLTIQRTEQRDSAMYRCASSLLLTVGTIPREQYFGPGTRLTVT.

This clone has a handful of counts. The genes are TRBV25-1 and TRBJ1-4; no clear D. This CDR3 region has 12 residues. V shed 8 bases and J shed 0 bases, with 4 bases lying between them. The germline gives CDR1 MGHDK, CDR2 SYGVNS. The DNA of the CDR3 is TGTGCCAGCGGCTCAACTAATGAAAAACTGTTTTTT. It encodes CASGSTNEKLFF.

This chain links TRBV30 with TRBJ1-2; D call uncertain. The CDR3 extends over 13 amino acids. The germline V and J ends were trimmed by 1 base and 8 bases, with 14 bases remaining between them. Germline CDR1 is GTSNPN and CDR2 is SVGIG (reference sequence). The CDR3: CAWSGQADQGYTF. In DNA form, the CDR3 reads TGTGCCTGGAGTGGTCAAGCCGATCAAGGCTACACCTTC.

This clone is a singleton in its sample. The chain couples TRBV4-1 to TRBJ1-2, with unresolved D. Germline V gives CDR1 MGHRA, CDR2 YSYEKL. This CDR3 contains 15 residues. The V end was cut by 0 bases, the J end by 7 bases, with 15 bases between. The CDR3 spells CASSQDPLTDRGYTF. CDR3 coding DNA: TGCGCCAGCAGCCAAGATCCATTGACTGACCGTGGCTACACCTTC.

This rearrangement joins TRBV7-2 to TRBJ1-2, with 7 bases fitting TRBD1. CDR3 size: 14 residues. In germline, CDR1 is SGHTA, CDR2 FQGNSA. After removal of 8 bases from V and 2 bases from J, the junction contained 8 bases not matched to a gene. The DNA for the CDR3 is TGTGCCAGCCTGTCAGGACAGGCGAACTATGGCTACACCTTC. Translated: CASLSGQANYGYTF.

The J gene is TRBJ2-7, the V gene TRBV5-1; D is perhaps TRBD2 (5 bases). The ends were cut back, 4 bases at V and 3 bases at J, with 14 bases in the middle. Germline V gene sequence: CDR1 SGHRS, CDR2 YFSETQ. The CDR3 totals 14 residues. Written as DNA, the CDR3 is TGCGCCAGCAGCCCCCGTGAGCGGTGCTACGAGCAGTACTTC. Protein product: CASSPRERCYEQYF.

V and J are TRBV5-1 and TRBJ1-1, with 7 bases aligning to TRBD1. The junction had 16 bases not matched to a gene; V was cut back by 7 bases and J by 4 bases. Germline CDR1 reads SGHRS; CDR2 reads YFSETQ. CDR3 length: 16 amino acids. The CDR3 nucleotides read TGCGCCAGCTCTCTTTATCCGGACAGGTTGACCACTGAAGCTTTCTTT. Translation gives CASSLYPDRLTTEAFF.